These 18 T cell receptor beta chains share one sample of origin, sequenced in a study of T cell repertoires in cytomegalovirus infection. TCRdb re-called the reads with MiXCR, one entry per CDR3 protein. This sample yields 200,000 or so distinct CDR3 sequences, of which 28% are seen a single time; approximately 30% belongs to the top ten. What was sequenced was PBMCs. These receptors all stem from a human donor in good health (CMV status not recorded). Some clones in this sample may be carry-over from other donors' samples.

This sequence joins TRBV30 and TRBJ1-1, with a tentative D call TRBD1 (5 bases). V lost 4 bases, J lost 3 bases, and 21 bases lay in between. This CDR3 is 16 amino acids long. In germline, CDR1 is GTSNPN, CDR2 SVGIG (reference sequence). CDR3 nucleotides: TGTGCCTGGATCCTGAAGGGGTGGGGAGAGGACACTGAAGCTTTCTTT. It translates to CAWILKGWGEDTEAFF.

The chain uses TRBV7-2 and TRBJ1-1; TRBD1 might be the D (5 bases). V was pared by 1 base and J by 7 bases, with 13 bases between. Germline V gives CDR1 SGHTA, CDR2 FQGNSA. The CDR3 loop spans 14 amino acids. The CDR3: CASSLVLGRGEAFF. CDR3 nucleotide sequence: TGTGCCAGCAGCTTAGTTCTGGGGCGAGGTGAAGCTTTCTTT.

This chain connects TRBV7-9 to TRBJ1-2, with D possibly matching TRBD1 (5 bases). Germline CDR1 SEHNR, CDR2 FQNEAQ (reference sequence). The ends were cut back, 5 bases at V and 2 bases at J, with 12 bases in the middle. This CDR3 contains 14 residues. The CDR3 reads CASSHPDTNYGYTF. CDR3 sequence (DNA): TGTGCCAGCAGCCACCCGGACACCAACTATGGCTACACCTTC.

Worth noting for this clonotype: Possible read error: a much larger clone is one base away. CDR3 protein: CASSPDAWQPGAFF. In DNA, the CDR3 is TGTGCCAGCAGCCCCGACGCGTGGCAGCCCGGGGCTTTCTTT. J is TRBJ1-1 and V is TRBV7-2; D is unclear. The germline gives CDR1 SGHTA, CDR2 FQGNSA. This CDR3 is built from 14 residues. Trimming took 5 bases from V and 11 from J, leaving 21 bases between them.

The chain uses TRBV2 and TRBJ2-3; 10 bases map to TRBD2. From germline, CDR1 is SNHLY and CDR2 FYNNEI. The trim removed 7 bases at V and 3 bases at J, leaving 7 bases unmatched. The CDR3 runs to 15 residues. DNA of the CDR3: TGTGCCAGCAATCCGGGACTAGCGTTTACAGATACGCAGTATTTT. It specifies CASNPGLAFTDTQYF. The full variable domain, in which reference TRBV2 and TRBJ2-3 provide the parts outside the CDR3, is EPEVTQTPSHQVTQMGQEVILRCVPISNHLYFYWYRQILGQKVEFLVSFYNNEISEKSEIFDDQFSVERPDGSNFTLKIRSTKLEDSAMYFCASNPGLAFTDTQYFGPGTRLTVL.

The V and J genes are TRBV19 and TRBJ1-1; possible D gene TRBD1, 6 bases. The CDR3 is made up of 15 amino acids. CDR1 is LNHDA, CDR2 SQIVND, per germline (reference sequence). V was cut by 7 bases and J by 0 bases, with 15 bases left in between. The CDR3 sequence: CASKGRGPMNTEAFF. The CDR3 region has the DNA TGTGCCAGTAAGGGCCGGGGGCCTATGAACACTGAAGCTTTCTTT.

This clonotype was picked up many times. The V and J genes are TRBV6-5 and TRBJ1-1; tentatively, D is TRBD1 (6 bases). This CDR3 is 16 amino acids long. Germline loops: CDR1 MNHEY, CDR2 SVGAGI. V was shortened by 0 bases and J by 5 bases, with 16 bases between the two germline ends. The DNA for the CDR3 is TGTGCCAGCAGTTACTCGAGAGGGGGGGAAGGGACTGAAGCTTTCTTT. Translating gives CASSYSRGGEGTEAFF.

CDR3 loop: CASSLASAGLGYTF. CDR3 nucleotide sequence: TGTGCCAGCAGCTTAGCGTCGGCAGGGCTTGGCTACACCTTC. This sequence joins TRBV7-6 and TRBJ1-2; a weak D match, TRBD1 (5 bases). Trimming cost V 0 bases and J 7 bases, with 12 bases left between them. The CDR3 runs 14 residues. Germline CDR1 and CDR2: SGHVS and FNYEAQ.

The chain uses TRBV6-2 or TRBV6-3 and TRBJ2-2, with D possibly TRBD2 on 6 matching bases. V lost 0 bases and J lost 4, with 15 bases in between. Germline V gene sequence: CDR1 MNHEY, CDR2 SVGEGT. The CDR3 is made up of 17 amino acids. The CDR3 reads CASSYSKPGLGTGELFF. The CDR3 nucleotides are TGTGCCAGCAGTTACTCTAAACCGGGACTCGGCACCGGGGAGCTGTTTTTT.

This sequence joins TRBV20-1 and TRBJ2-2; TRBD2 might be the D (6 bases). V was shortened by 3 bases and J by 6 bases, with 17 bases between the two germline ends. The CDR3 is 15 residues long. Per germline, CDR1 DFQATT and CDR2 SNEGSKA (reference sequence). This CDR3 is CSASGLAAESGELFF. The CDR3 DNA sequence: TGCAGTGCTAGTGGTTTAGCGGCGGAATCCGGGGAGCTGTTTTTT.

The rearrangement joins TRBV11-2 to TRBJ1-2, with a possible D match to TRBD1 (6 bases). With 1 base removed from V and 9 bases from J, the gap between germline ends came to 12 bases. The CDR3 runs 13 residues. Looked up from germline, CDR1 is SGHAT and CDR2 is FQNNGV. DNA of the CDR3: TGTGCCAGCAGCTTAGGGGCAGGGGATAGCTACACCTTC. Protein: CASSLGAGDSYTF.

Only a few counts were recorded for this clonotype. The chain is built from TRBV29-1 and TRBJ2-7; 7 bases line up with TRBD1. Looked up from germline, CDR1 is SQVTM and CDR2 is ANQGSEA. The ends lost 0 bases at V and 3 bases at J; junction bases unmatched: 8. The CDR3 contains 15 residues. The CDR3 loop reads CSVEEAGTEFYEQYF. The DNA for the CDR3 is TGCAGCGTTGAAGAAGCAGGGACAGAGTTCTACGAGCAGTACTTC.

A note on this clonotype: Germline and junction disagree at one end, which may indicate a read error. This chain connects TRBV7-3 to TRBJ2-2, with D uncertain. Germline V gene data show CDR1 as SGHTA and CDR2 as FQGTGA. There are 14 residues in the CDR3. CDR3: CATSLSTEHGELFF. DNA of the CDR3: TGTGCCACCAGCCTAAGTACAGAGCACGGGGAGCTGTTTTTT. The complete variable domain, with remaining parts taken from reference TRBV7-3 and TRBJ2-2, reads GAGVSQTPSNKVTEKGKYVELRCDPISGHTALYWYRQSLGQGPEFLIYFQGTGAADDSGLPNDRFFAVRPEGSVSTLKIQRTERGDSAVYLCATSLSTEHGELFFGEGSRLTVL.

This chain links TRBV20-1 with TRBJ1-1; perhaps TRBD1 as D (5 bases). V was clipped by 5 bases and J by 3 bases, with 13 bases between them. This CDR3 has 13 residues. Germline assignment: CDR1 DFQATT and CDR2 SNEGSKA (reference sequence). The CDR3 loop is CSAVRDPDTEAFF. The CDR3 DNA reads as TGCAGTGCTGTCAGGGATCCGGACACTGAAGCTTTCTTT.

This clonotype was recorded a few times. The rearrangement joins TRBV12-3 or TRBV12-4 to TRBJ2-5; D may correspond to TRBD1 or TRBD2 (7 bases each). Trimming took 6 bases from V and 5 from J, leaving 16 bases between them. The CDR3 consists of 14 residues. CDR3 sequence reads: CASRSRGGKETQYF. CDR3 DNA: TGTGCCAGCAGGTCCAGGGGGGGAAAGGAGACCCAGTACTTC.

This chain uses TRBV5-1 with TRBJ1-4; TRBD1 matches 11 bases. CDR1 and CDR2 (germline): SGHRS, YFSETQ. There are 15 residues in the CDR3. The ends lost 3 bases at V and 6 bases at J; junction bases unmatched: 4. CDR3 in DNA: TGCGCCAGCAGCTCCCGGGACAGGGGGGATGAAAAACTGTTTTTT. Protein product: CASSSRDRGDEKLFF.

The chain has TRBV7-6 and TRBJ1-2; the D is unclear. Germline lookup yields CDR1 SGHVS and CDR2 FNYEAQ. The CDR3 has 13 residues. V was trimmed by 0 bases and J by 8 bases, leaving 10 bases between them. The CDR3, as DNA: TGTGCCAGCAGCTTAGCCCCGGCAGGCGGCTACACCTTC. Translating it yields CASSLAPAGGYTF. The full variable domain, with the rest looked up from reference TRBV7-6 and TRBJ1-2, is GAGVSQSPRYKVTKRGQDVALRCDPISGHVSLYWYRQALGQGPEFLTYFNYEAQQDKSGLPNDRFSAERPEGSISTLTIQRTEQRDSAMYRCASSLAPAGGYTFGSGTRLTVV.

In this sample, this clonotype turned up many times. The chain joins TRBV7-2 to TRBJ1-5; D gene unclear. Germline loops: CDR1 SGHTA, CDR2 FQGNSA. Trimming took off 4 bases at V and 0 bases at J, with 1 base between the two ends. The CDR3 is made up of 12 amino acids. CDR3 sequence: CASSYSNQPQHF. CDR3 DNA sequence: TGTGCCAGCAGCTATAGCAATCAGCCCCAGCATTTT.